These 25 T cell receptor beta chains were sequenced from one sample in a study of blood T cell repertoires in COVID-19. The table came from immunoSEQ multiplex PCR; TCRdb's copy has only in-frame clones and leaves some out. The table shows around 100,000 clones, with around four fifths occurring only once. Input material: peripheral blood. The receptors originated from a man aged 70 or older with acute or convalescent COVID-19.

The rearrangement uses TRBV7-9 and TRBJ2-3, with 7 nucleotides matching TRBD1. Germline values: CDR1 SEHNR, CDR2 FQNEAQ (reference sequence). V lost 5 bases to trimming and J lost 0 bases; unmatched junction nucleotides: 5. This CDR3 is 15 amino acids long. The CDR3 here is CASSQGQSSTDTQYF. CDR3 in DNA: TGTGCCAGCAGCCAGGGACAGTCTAGCACAGATACGCAGTATTTT.

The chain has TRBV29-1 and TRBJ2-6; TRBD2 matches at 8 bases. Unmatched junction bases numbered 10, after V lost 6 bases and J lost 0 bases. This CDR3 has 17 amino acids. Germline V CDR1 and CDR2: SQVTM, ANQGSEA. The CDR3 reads CSVSSGRASSGANVLTF. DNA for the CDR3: TGCAGCGTCTCTAGCGGGCGAGCCAGCTCTGGGGCCAACGTCCTGACTTTC.

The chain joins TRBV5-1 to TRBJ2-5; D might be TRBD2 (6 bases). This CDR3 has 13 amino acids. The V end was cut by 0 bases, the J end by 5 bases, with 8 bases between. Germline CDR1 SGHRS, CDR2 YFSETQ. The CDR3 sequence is CASSLEGRETQYF. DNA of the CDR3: TGCGCCAGCAGCTTGGAGGGGAGGGAGACCCAGTACTTC.

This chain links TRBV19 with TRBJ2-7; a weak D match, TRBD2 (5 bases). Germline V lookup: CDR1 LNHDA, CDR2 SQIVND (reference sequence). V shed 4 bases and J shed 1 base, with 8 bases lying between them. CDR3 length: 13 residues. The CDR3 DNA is TGTGCCAGTAGTAAGGAGCGGTCCTACGAGCAGTACTTC. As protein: CASSKERSYEQYF.

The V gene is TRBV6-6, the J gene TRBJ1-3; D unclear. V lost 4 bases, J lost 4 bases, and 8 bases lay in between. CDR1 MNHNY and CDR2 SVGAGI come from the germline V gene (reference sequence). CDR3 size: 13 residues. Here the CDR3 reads CASSLTAGNTIYF. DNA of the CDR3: TGTGCCAGCAGTTTGACTGCCGGAAACACCATATATTTT.

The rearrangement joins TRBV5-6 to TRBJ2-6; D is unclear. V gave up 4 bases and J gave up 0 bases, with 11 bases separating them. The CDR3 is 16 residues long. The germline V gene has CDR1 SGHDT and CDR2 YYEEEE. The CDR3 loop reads CASSPRYISGANVLTF. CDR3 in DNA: TGTGCCAGCAGCCCTCGGTATATCTCTGGGGCCAACGTCCTGACTTTC.

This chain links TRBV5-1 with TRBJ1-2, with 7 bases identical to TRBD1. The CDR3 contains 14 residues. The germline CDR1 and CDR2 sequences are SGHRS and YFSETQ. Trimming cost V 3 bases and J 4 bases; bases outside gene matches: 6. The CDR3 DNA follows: TGCGCCAGCAGCTGGGGGACAGACCTCTATGGCTACACCTTC. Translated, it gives CASSWGTDLYGYTF.

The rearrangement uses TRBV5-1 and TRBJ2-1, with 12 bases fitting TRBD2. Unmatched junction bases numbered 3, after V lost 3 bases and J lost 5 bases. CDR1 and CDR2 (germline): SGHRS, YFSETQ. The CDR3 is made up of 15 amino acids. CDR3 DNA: TGCGCCAGCAGCTCCTCTAGCGGGGGGGACAATGAGCAGTTCTTC. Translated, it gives CASSSSSGGDNEQFF. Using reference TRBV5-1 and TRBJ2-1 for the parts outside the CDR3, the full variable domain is KAGVTQTPRYLIKTRGQQVTLSCSPISGHRSVSWYQQTPGQGLQFLFEYFSETQRNKGNFPGRFSGRQFSNSRSEMNVSTLELGDSALYLCASSSSSGGDNEQFFGPGTRLTVL.

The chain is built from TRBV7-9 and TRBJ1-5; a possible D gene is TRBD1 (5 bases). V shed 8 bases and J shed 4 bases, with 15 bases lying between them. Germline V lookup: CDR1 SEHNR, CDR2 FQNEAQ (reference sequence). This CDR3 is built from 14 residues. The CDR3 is CASAQGLGNQPQHF. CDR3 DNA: TGTGCCAGCGCCCAGGGTTTGGGGAATCAGCCCCAGCATTTT.

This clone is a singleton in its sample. In DNA form, the CDR3 reads TGTGCCAGCACCCCGGTCACACGGAGGAGTACCGGGGAGCTGTTTTTT. Protein product: CASTPVTRRSTGELFF. The chain employs TRBV28 and TRBJ2-2, with a possible D match to TRBD2 (5 bases). The V end was cut by 7 bases, the J end by 5 bases, with 20 bases between. CDR1 is MDHEN, CDR2 SYDVKM, per germline. The CDR3 is made up of 16 amino acids.

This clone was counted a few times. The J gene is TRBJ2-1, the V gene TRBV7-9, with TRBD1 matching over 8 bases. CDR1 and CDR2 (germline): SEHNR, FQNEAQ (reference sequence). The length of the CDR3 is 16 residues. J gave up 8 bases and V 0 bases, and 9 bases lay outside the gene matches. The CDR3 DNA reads TGTGCCAGCAGCTTAGCAGGCCAGGGGGCGCGGGATGAGCAGTTCTTC. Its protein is CASSLAGQGARDEQFF.

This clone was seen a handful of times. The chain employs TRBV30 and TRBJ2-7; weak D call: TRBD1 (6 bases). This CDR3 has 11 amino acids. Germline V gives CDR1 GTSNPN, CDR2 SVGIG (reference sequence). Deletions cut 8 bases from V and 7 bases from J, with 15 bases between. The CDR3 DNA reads TGTGCCGCAGGGGTCCTAAGTGAGCAGTACTTC. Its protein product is CAAGVLSEQYF.

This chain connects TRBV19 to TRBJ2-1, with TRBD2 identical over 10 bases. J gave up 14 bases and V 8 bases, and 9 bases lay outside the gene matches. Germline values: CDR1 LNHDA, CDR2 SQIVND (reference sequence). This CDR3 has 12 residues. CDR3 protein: CASFGTSDGEFF. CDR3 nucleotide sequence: TGTGCCAGTTTTGGGACTAGCGACGGGGAGTTCTTC.

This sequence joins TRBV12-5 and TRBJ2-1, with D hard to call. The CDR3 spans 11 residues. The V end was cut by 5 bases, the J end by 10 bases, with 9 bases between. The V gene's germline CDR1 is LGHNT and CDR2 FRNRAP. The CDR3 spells CASGPVSEQFF. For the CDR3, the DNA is TGTGCTAGTGGTCCTGTATCCGAGCAGTTCTTC.

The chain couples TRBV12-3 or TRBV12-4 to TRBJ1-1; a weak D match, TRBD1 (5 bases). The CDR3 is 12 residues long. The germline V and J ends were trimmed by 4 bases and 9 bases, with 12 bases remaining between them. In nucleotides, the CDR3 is TGTGCCAGCAGTTCTGGGGCGGTTAAAGCTTTCTTT. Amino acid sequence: CASSSGAVKAFF.

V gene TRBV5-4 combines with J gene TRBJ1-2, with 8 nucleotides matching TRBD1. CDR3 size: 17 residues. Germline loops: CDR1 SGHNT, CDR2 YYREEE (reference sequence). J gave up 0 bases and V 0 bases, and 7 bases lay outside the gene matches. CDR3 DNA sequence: TGTGCCAGCAGCTTGGGAGGGACAGGCGAAGCTAACTATGGCTACACCTTC. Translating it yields CASSLGGTGEANYGYTF.

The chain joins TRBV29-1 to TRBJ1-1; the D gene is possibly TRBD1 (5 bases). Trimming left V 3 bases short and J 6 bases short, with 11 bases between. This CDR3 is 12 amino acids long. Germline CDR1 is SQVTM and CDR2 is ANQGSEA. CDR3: CSVDRGASEAFF. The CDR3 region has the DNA TGCAGCGTTGATCGCGGGGCATCTGAAGCTTTCTTT.

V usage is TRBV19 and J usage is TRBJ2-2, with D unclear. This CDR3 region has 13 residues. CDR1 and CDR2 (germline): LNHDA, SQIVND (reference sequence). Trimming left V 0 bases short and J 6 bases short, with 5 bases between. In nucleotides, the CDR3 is TGTGCCAGTAGTATAGACGTCCCCGGGGAGCTGTTTTTT. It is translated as CASSIDVPGELFF. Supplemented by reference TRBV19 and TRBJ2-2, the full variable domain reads DGGITQSPKYLFRKEGQNVTLSCEQNLNHDAMYWYRQDPGQGLRLIYYSQIVNDFQKGDIAEGYSVSREKKESFPLTVTSAQKNPTAFYLCASSIDVPGELFFGEGSRLTVL.

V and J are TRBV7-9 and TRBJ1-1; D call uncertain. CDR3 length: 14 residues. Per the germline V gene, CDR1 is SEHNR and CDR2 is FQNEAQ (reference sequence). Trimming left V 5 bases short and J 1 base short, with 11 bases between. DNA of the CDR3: TGTGCCAGCAGCACACCCCCAGAGAACACTGAAGCTTTCTTT. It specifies CASSTPPENTEAFF.

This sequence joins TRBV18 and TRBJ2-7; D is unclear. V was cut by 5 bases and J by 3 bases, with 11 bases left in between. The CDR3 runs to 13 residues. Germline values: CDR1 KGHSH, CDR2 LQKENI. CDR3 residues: CASSTDTGYEQYF. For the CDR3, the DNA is TGTGCCAGCTCAACCGACACCGGCTACGAGCAGTACTTC.

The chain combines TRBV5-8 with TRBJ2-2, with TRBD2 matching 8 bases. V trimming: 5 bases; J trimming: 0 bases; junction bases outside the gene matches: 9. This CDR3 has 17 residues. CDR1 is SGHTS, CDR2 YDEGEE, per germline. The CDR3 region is CASRFPPGLANTGELFF. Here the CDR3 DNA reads TGTGCCAGCAGATTCCCACCGGGACTAGCGAACACCGGGGAGCTGTTTTTT.

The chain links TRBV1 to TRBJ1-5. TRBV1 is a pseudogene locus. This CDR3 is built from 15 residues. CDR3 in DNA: TGCACCAGCAGCCAAGACTCCTTCGCGGAACAGCCCCAGCATTTT. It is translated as CTSSQDSFAEQPQHF.

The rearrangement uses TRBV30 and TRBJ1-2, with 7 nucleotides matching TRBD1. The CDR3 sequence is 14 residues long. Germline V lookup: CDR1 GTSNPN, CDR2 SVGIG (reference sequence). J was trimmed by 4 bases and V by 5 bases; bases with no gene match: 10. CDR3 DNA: TGTGCCTGGCTCCCTCAGGGGGTAGGCTATGGCTACACCTTC. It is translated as CAWLPQGVGYGYTF.

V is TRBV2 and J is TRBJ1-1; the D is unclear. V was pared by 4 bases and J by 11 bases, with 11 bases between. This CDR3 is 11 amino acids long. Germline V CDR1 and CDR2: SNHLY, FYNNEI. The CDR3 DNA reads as TGTGCCAGCAGTGTCCATACGGAGGCTTTCTTT. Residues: CASSVHTEAFF.

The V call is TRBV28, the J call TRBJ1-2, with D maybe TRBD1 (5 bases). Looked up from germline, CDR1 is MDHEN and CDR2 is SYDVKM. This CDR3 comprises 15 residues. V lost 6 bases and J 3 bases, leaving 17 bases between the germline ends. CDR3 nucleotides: TGTGCCAGCAGCGATCCTAGGGGATTGGACTATGGCTACACCTTC. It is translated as CASSDPRGLDYGYTF.